The 20 T cell receptor beta chains in this list originate from one sample, sequenced in a study of cytomegalovirus exposure and HLA in healthy donors. PCR was performed using 60 Vbeta and 13 Jbeta primers. The method was immunoSEQ multiplex PCR; TCRdb's version includes in-frame clones alone and lacks a portion of them. The table lists about 140,000 clones, more than 75% of them singletons. The sequenced material came from PBMCs. Receptors were obtained from a man aged 18 to 30 in good health and CMV-seropositive.

This rearrangement joins TRBV18 to TRBJ1-2; tentatively, D is TRBD1 (6 bases). The V and J ends lost 5 bases and 3 bases respectively, with 10 bases between them. CDR3 length: 13 amino acids. CDR1 and CDR2 (germline): KGHSH, LQKENI. DNA for the CDR3: TGTGCCAGCTCAGGTGGACAGCACTATGGCTACACCTTC. Its translation is CASSGGQHYGYTF.

The V call is TRBV29-1, the J call TRBJ2-5; unclear D gene. The germline V gene has CDR1 SQVTM and CDR2 ANQGSEA. The V end was cut by 6 bases, the J end by 2 bases, with 7 bases between. This CDR3 spans 11 amino acids. CDR3 in amino acids: CSVPRQETQYF. The CDR3 DNA reads TGCAGCGTCCCTCGGCAAGAGACCCAGTACTTC.

V gene TRBV30 combines with J gene TRBJ2-2; 7 nucleotides align to TRBD2. This CDR3 contains 14 residues. After removal of 1 base from V and 7 bases from J, the junction contained 6 bases not matched to a gene. Germline V lookup: CDR1 GTSNPN, CDR2 SVGIG (reference sequence). The CDR3 nucleotides are TGTGCCTGGAGTGCCTGGGAGGGCAACGGGGAGCTGTTTTTT. Amino acids: CAWSAWEGNGELFF.

V is TRBV18 and J is TRBJ2-1, with 10 bases matching TRBD2. CDR1 is KGHSH and CDR2 is LQKENI in the germline V gene. Trimming took 4 bases from V and 2 from J; bases not matched to a gene: 2. CDR3 length: 15 residues. CDR3 coding DNA: TGTGCCAGCTCACTAGCGGGAGGTCCCTACAATGAGCAGTTCTTC. Encoded protein: CASSLAGGPYNEQFF. Variable domain in full (rest from reference TRBV18 and TRBJ2-1): NAGVMQNPRHLVRRRGQEARLRCSPMKGHSHVYWYRQLPEEGLKFMVYLQKENIIDESGMPKERFSAEFPKEGPSILRIQQVVRGDSAAYFCASSLAGGPYNEQFFGPGTRLTVL.

The rearrangement joins TRBV5-1 to TRBJ2-5; D perhaps matches TRBD1 (6 bases). CDR1 is SGHRS and CDR2 is YFSETQ in the germline V gene. V lost 1 base and J 5 bases, leaving 15 bases between the germline ends. The CDR3 consists of 15 residues. CDR3 residues: CASSLKLGAWETQYF. DNA for the CDR3: TGCGCCAGCAGCTTGAAGTTGGGGGCCTGGGAGACCCAGTACTTC.

The genes are TRBV7-9 and TRBJ2-7; 7 bases are a match to TRBD1. Losses at the gene ends were 5 bases for V and 4 bases for J; bases not matched to a gene: 14. The CDR3 sequence is 16 residues long. Germline V gene data show CDR1 as SEHNR and CDR2 as FQNEAQ (reference sequence). CDR3 amino acids: CASSDFTGQTIYEQYF. In DNA, the CDR3 is TGTGCCAGCAGCGACTTTACGGGACAGACAATTTACGAGCAGTACTTC.

The rearrangement links TRBV5-1 to TRBJ2-1; 13 nucleotides line up with TRBD2. V dropped 4 bases and J dropped 2; count of bases not matched to a gene: 9. Germline lookup yields CDR1 SGHRS and CDR2 YFSETQ. The CDR3 contains 18 residues. CDR3 bases: TGCGCCAGCAGCGCGGGACTAGCGGGACAATCCCCCTACAATGAGCAGTTCTTC. It specifies CASSAGLAGQSPYNEQFF.

The chain combines TRBV7-9 with TRBJ1-1; D is perhaps TRBD1 (5 bases). The germline V and J ends were trimmed by 5 bases and 1 base, with 17 bases remaining between them. The germline V gene encodes CDR1 SEHNR and CDR2 FQNEAQ (reference sequence). This CDR3 region has 16 residues. The CDR3 coding sequence is TGTGCCAGCAGCCAGGGATTGGCAGCTTCGAACACTGAAGCTTTCTTT. Translated, it gives CASSQGLAASNTEAFF. Complete variable domain (other parts from reference TRBV7-9 and TRBJ1-1): DTGVSQNPRHKITKRGQNVTFRCDPISEHNRLYWYRQTLGQGPEFLTYFQNEAQLEKSRLLSDRFSAERPKGSFSTLEIQRTEQGDSAMYLCASSQGLAASNTEAFFGQGTRLTVV.

In its sample, this clone was seen once. V gene TRBV2 combines with J gene TRBJ2-2, with a weak D call TRBD2 (5 bases). This CDR3 is built from 15 residues. Germline loops: CDR1 SNHLY, CDR2 FYNNEI. Between the trimmed V and J ends, which lost 5 bases and 3 bases, there was a span of 13 bases. The CDR3 DNA follows: TGTGCCAGCAGTCGCAACACTAGAGACACCGGGGAGCTGTTTTTT. This encodes CASSRNTRDTGELFF.

The V and J genes are TRBV5-4 and TRBJ2-1; TRBD2 aligns across 7 bases. The CDR3 is 13 amino acids. V was pared by 4 bases and J by 7 bases, with 5 bases of the junction left unmatched. Germline assignment: CDR1 SGHNT and CDR2 YYREEE (reference sequence). The CDR3 nucleotides are TGTGCCAGCAGCCCTAACGGGGGGAATGAGCAGTTCTTC. Translating gives CASSPNGGNEQFF.

V and J are TRBV18 and TRBJ1-1; D perhaps matches TRBD1 (6 bases). The V end lost 6 bases, the J end lost 2 bases, and 13 bases lay between the germline ends. The V gene's germline CDR1 is KGHSH and CDR2 LQKENI. CDR3 length: 14 amino acids. The CDR3 loop is CASSYTGSNTEAFF. DNA for the CDR3: TGTGCCAGCTCGTATACAGGGAGTAACACTGAAGCTTTCTTT. The whole variable domain, filled in from reference TRBV18 and TRBJ1-1, reads NAGVMQNPRHLVRRRGQEARLRCSPMKGHSHVYWYRQLPEEGLKFMVYLQKENIIDESGMPKERFSAEFPKEGPSILRIQQVVRGDSAAYFCASSYTGSNTEAFFGQGTRLTVV.

The chain employs TRBV6-1 and TRBJ1-1, with 7 bases lining up with TRBD1. CDR1 and CDR2 (germline): MNHNS, SASEGT. Trimming cost V 4 bases and J 0 bases; bases outside gene matches: 8. CDR3 length: 16 residues. As DNA, the CDR3 is TGTGCCAGCAGTGTAACCGGGACAGCCTTGAACACTGAAGCTTTCTTT. It codes for CASSVTGTALNTEAFF.

This chain joins TRBV19 and TRBJ2-7, with D possibly being TRBD1 (5 bases). The V gene's germline CDR1 is LNHDA and CDR2 SQIVND (reference sequence). The CDR3 sequence is 13 residues long. V was clipped by 1 base and J by 6 bases, with 10 bases between them. Written as DNA, the CDR3 is TGTGCCAGTAGTATAGTAGGGGAAGGCGAGCAGTACTTC. Its protein product is CASSIVGEGEQYF.

The chain has TRBV7-9 and TRBJ2-7, with 8 nucleotides matching TRBD1. The CDR3 has 15 amino acids. V was clipped by 4 bases and J by 5 bases; unmatched bases: 10. The V gene's germline CDR1 is SEHNR and CDR2 FQNEAQ (reference sequence). The CDR3 reads CASSSYLRGPDEQYF. DNA for the CDR3: TGTGCCAGCAGCTCTTACCTCAGGGGGCCAGACGAGCAGTACTTC.

The gene calls are TRBV28 and TRBJ1-4; D might be TRBD1 (6 bases). CDR1 is MDHEN, CDR2 SYDVKM, per germline. CDR3 size: 16 residues. Deletions cut 5 bases from V and 4 bases from J, with 17 bases between. CDR3 DNA sequence: TGTGCCAGCAGTCGGACAGATCGAGGGGTTAATGAAAAACTGTTTTTT. The encoded protein is CASSRTDRGVNEKLFF.

The gene calls are TRBV27 and TRBJ2-7, with D possibly matching TRBD1 (8 bases). This CDR3 region has 16 residues. Germline V gene data show CDR1 as MNHEY and CDR2 as SMNVEV (reference sequence). The V and J ends lost 6 bases and 2 bases respectively, with 20 bases between them. The CDR3 here is CASSRTGRGTPYEQYF. The CDR3 coding sequence is TGTGCCAGCAGCCGGACAGGGAGGGGGACGCCCTACGAGCAGTACTTC.

This chain connects TRBV25-1 to TRBJ1-1; D remains ambiguous. The ends were cut back, 1 base at V and 7 bases at J, with 10 bases in the middle. CDR1 MGHDK and CDR2 SYGVNS come from the germline V gene. The CDR3 has 13 residues. CDR3 in DNA: TGTGCCAGCAGTGAATCTGGCGGATATGAAGCTTTCTTT. Amino acid sequence: CASSESGGYEAFF.

V is TRBV10-1 and J is TRBJ2-7; D is perhaps TRBD2 (5 bases). The germline V and J ends were trimmed by 5 bases and 2 bases, with 19 bases remaining between them. The CDR3 sequence is 16 residues long. Germline-derived CDR1 and CDR2 are WNHNN and SYGVQD (reference sequence). CDR3 DNA sequence: TGCGCCAGCAGTCAAGGACTGCGGAATGGGACCTACGAGCAGTACTTC. Translation gives CASSQGLRNGTYEQYF.

This chain links TRBV28 with TRBJ2-1; weak D call: TRBD2 (6 bases). CDR1 is MDHEN, CDR2 SYDVKM, per germline. The CDR3 length is 15 residues. With 1 base removed from V and 9 bases from J, the gap between germline ends came to 16 bases. This chain's CDR3 is CASSLFAGKRSEQFF. The CDR3 region has the DNA TGTGCCAGCAGTTTATTCGCGGGAAAGAGGTCTGAGCAGTTCTTC.

The chain recombines TRBV7-9 with TRBJ1-2; D may be TRBD1 (5 bases). There are 16 residues in the CDR3. Germline CDR1 reads SEHNR; CDR2 reads FQNEAQ (reference sequence). Trimming stripped 2 bases from V and 2 bases from J, with 15 bases between. CDR3: CASSLQFTGTNYGYTF. The CDR3 DNA reads as TGTGCCAGCAGCTTACAATTCACAGGAACAAACTATGGCTACACCTTC.